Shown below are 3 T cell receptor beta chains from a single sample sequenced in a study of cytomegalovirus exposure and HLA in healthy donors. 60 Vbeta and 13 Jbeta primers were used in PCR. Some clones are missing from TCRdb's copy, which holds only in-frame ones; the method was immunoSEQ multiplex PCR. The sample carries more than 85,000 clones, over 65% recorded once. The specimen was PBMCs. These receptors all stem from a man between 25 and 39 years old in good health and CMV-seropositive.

As DNA, the CDR3 is TGTGCCAGCAGCCAGCGGGGGGAGAATCAGCCCCAGCATTTT. It translates to CASSQRGENQPQHF. The genes are TRBV7-2 and TRBJ1-5; possible D gene TRBD1, 5 bases. This CDR3 is 14 amino acids long. CDR1 and CDR2 (germline): SGHTA, FQGNSA. V lost 5 bases and J lost 4, with 12 bases in between. Based on the CDR3 plus reference TRBV7-2 and TRBJ1-5, the full variable domain is GAGVSQSPSNKVTEKGKDVELRCDPISGHTALYWYRQSLGQGLEFLIYFQGNSAPDKSGLPSDRFSAERTGGSVSTLTIQRTQQEDSAVYLCASSQRGENQPQHFGDGTRLSIL.

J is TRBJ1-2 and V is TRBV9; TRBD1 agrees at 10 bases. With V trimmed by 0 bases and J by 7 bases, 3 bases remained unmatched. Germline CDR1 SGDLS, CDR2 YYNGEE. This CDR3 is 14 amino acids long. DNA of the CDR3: TGTGCCAGCAGCGTAGGACAGGGGGCGTTTGGCTACACCTTC. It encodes CASSVGQGAFGYTF.

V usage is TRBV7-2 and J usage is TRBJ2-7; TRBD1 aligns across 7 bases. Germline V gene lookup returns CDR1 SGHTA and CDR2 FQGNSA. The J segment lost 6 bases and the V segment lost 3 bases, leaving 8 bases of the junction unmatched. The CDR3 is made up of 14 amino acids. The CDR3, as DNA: TGTGCCAGCAGCTTTATTGGCAGGGGGAGCGAGCAGTACTTC. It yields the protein CASSFIGRGSEQYF.